A single sample is the source of the 21 T cell receptor beta chains below, sequenced in a study of cytomegalovirus exposure and HLA in healthy donors. The study ran its PCR with 60 Vbeta and 13 Jbeta primers. The data were produced by immunoSEQ multiplex PCR, yet TCRdb's version contains in-frame clones alone and is incomplete. Of about 160,000 clones listed, about four fifths were seen once; the top ten hold around 4.3%. Sequencing was carried out using PBMCs. These receptors were collected from a man aged 30 to 45 in good health and CMV-seronegative.

The chain has TRBV18 and TRBJ2-3; D unresolved. V lost 3 bases and J lost 2, with 15 bases in between. The CDR3 runs to 16 residues. CDR1 is KGHSH and CDR2 is LQKENI in the germline V gene. CDR3 amino acids: CASSPLAASPTDTQYF. In DNA form, the CDR3 reads TGTGCCAGCTCACCCCTCGCGGCCTCCCCCACAGATACGCAGTATTTT.

This rearrangement joins TRBV7-2 to TRBJ1-1; 9 nucleotides line up with TRBD1. The germline V gene has CDR1 SGHTA and CDR2 FQGNSA. The junction had 9 bases not matched to a gene; V was cut back by 5 bases and J by 5 bases. CDR3 length: 15 residues. CDR3 nucleotide sequence: TGTGCCAGCAGCCGATTACAGGGGGCCCGGACTGAAGCTTTCTTT. This codes for CASSRLQGARTEAFF.

The rearrangement joins TRBV7-8 to TRBJ1-3; maybe TRBD1 (6 bases). Germline values: CDR1 SGHVS, CDR2 FQNEAQ. The V end was cut by 1 base, the J end by 2 bases, with 9 bases between. The CDR3 contains 15 residues. The CDR3 sequence is CASSLGPGAGNTIYF. In DNA, the CDR3 is TGTGCCAGCAGCTTAGGTCCAGGGGCTGGAAACACCATATATTTT.

Concerning this clone itself: The junction departs from germline at one end; a sequencing error may be responsible. V usage is TRBV7-9 and J usage is TRBJ2-5, with a weak D call TRBD2 (5 bases). The CDR3 is 14 amino acids. The germline V gene has CDR1 SEHNR and CDR2 FQNEAQ (reference sequence). The CDR3 nucleotides read TGTTCCAGCAAAGATAGCGAGTACCAAGAGACCCAGTACTTC. It specifies CSSKDSEYQETQYF.

This clone appeared once. J is TRBJ2-5 and V is TRBV28, with D tentatively TRBD2 (6 bases). Per the germline V gene, CDR1 is MDHEN and CDR2 is SYDVKM. Between the trimmed V and J ends, which lost 4 bases and 4 bases, there was a span of 10 bases. This CDR3 is built from 13 residues. The CDR3 region has the DNA TGTGCCAGCAGTTCAAGGGGAGGAGAGACCCAGTACTTC. It translates to CASSSRGGETQYF.

This chain uses TRBV2 with TRBJ1-2; 8 bases are a match to TRBD1. Germline values: CDR1 SNHLY, CDR2 FYNNEI. V shed 5 bases and J 4 bases; nucleotides not matched to a gene: 6. CDR3 length: 14 amino acids. The CDR3 reads CASSSRQGTYGYTF. The CDR3 DNA follows: TGTGCCAGCAGTTCCAGACAGGGGACCTATGGCTACACCTTC.

This chain joins TRBV5-1 and TRBJ2-1; possible D gene TRBD2, 5 bases. V was clipped by 4 bases and J by 4 bases, with 12 bases between them. Germline lookup yields CDR1 SGHRS and CDR2 YFSETQ. CDR3 size: 14 residues. CDR3: CASSPAGLYNEQFF. CDR3 sequence (DNA): TGCGCCAGCAGCCCGGCGGGCTTATACAATGAGCAGTTCTTC.

The chain is built from TRBV7-9 and TRBJ2-3, with D maybe TRBD1 (6 bases). The V gene lost 4 bases and the J gene lost 2 bases, with 16 bases spanning the gap. From germline, CDR1 is SEHNR and CDR2 FQNEAQ (reference sequence). The CDR3 is made up of 16 amino acids. The CDR3 reads CASSSRDTDLTDTQYF. The CDR3 DNA is TGTGCCAGCAGCTCACGGGACACCGATCTCACAGATACGCAGTATTTT. The entire variable domain, with the rest obtained from reference TRBV7-9 and TRBJ2-3, is as follows: DTGVSQNPRHKITKRGQNVTFRCDPISEHNRLYWYRQTLGQGPEFLTYFQNEAQLEKSRLLSDRFSAERPKGSFSTLEIQRTEQGDSAMYLCASSSRDTDLTDTQYFGPGTRLTVL.

The CDR3 reads CASSLRGREAFF. The CDR3 DNA is TGTGCCAGCAGCTTAAGGGGGCGCGAAGCTTTCTTT. The V and J genes are TRBV28 and TRBJ1-1; TRBD1 aligns across 7 bases. The CDR3 length is 12 residues. With V trimmed by 6 bases and J by 8 bases, 6 bases remained unmatched. Germline-derived CDR1 and CDR2 are MDHEN and SYDVKM.

The chain combines TRBV7-3 with TRBJ2-1, with TRBD2 matching 10 bases. The CDR3 covers 14 residues. Trimming cost V 5 bases and J 6 bases; bases outside gene matches: 4. From germline, CDR1 is SGHTA and CDR2 FQGTGA. In nucleotides, the CDR3 is TGTGCCAGCAGCCCAGGACTAGCGGTCAATGAGCAGTTCTTC. Translation gives CASSPGLAVNEQFF.

The V call is TRBV29-1, the J call TRBJ2-1; TRBD2 aligns across 12 bases. V was pared by 6 bases and J by 7 bases, with 7 bases of the junction left unmatched. Germline V lookup: CDR1 SQVTM, CDR2 ANQGSEA. CDR3 length: 14 amino acids. In DNA form, the CDR3 reads TGCAGCGTCTCACTAGCGGGGGGCTTTAATGAGCAGTTCTTC. This sequence encodes CSVSLAGGFNEQFF.

The chain has TRBV27 and TRBJ2-1; 10 bases are shared with TRBD1. Per the germline V gene, CDR1 is MNHEY and CDR2 is SMNVEV (reference sequence). The junction had 1 base not matched to a gene; V was cut back by 0 bases and J by 8 bases. The CDR3 spans 14 residues. The CDR3 DNA is TGTGCCAGCAGTTTATCGGACAGGGGGTATGAGCAGTTCTTC. Amino acids: CASSLSDRGYEQFF.

The chain employs TRBV11-2 and TRBJ2-7; possible D gene TRBD1, 6 bases. Trimming took off 0 bases at V and 2 bases at J, with 14 bases between the two ends. The CDR3 sequence is 16 residues long. Germline-derived CDR1 and CDR2 are SGHAT and FQNNGV. The CDR3 nucleotides read TGTGCCAGCAGCTTAGATCGGGGCAGGGGCACCTACGAGCAGTACTTC. Its translation: CASSLDRGRGTYEQYF. The full variable domain, with the rest looked up from reference TRBV11-2 and TRBJ2-7, is EAGVAQSPRYKIIEKRQSVAFWCNPISGHATLYWYQQILGQGPKLLIQFQNNGVVDDSQLPKDRFSAERLKGVDSTLKIQPAKLEDSAVYLCASSLDRGRGTYEQYFGPGTRLTVT.

The chain couples TRBV7-3 to TRBJ2-3, with 12 nucleotides matching TRBD2. There are 18 residues in the CDR3. The germline V gene has CDR1 SGHTA and CDR2 FQGTGA. V shed 0 bases, J shed 1 base, and the junction held 5 bases outside the gene matches. The CDR3, as DNA: TGTGCCAGCAGCTTAACGCCGACTAGCGGGAGAGGCACAGATACGCAGTATTTT. Translating it yields CASSLTPTSGRGTDTQYF.

This clone has only one observation. The chain is built from TRBV4-3 and TRBJ2-1; TRBD1 matches at 7 bases. The trim removed 1 base at V and 7 bases at J, leaving 10 bases unmatched. Germline values: CDR1 LGHNA, CDR2 YSLEER. The CDR3 contains 16 residues. The CDR3 nucleotides read TGCGCCAGCAGCCAAGGAACCAGGGGGTCGGGGAATGAGCAGTTCTTC. Translation gives CASSQGTRGSGNEQFF.

V is TRBV7-9 and J is TRBJ2-7, with 10 bases that match TRBD2. The CDR3 extends over 15 amino acids. Looked up from germline, CDR1 is SEHNR and CDR2 is FQNEAQ (reference sequence). The junction had 9 bases not matched to a gene; V was cut back by 5 bases and J by 5 bases. The CDR3 is CASSPGLAGENEQYF. CDR3 DNA: TGTGCCAGCAGCCCCGGGCTAGCGGGAGAAAACGAGCAGTACTTC.

This rearrangement joins TRBV10-3 to TRBJ2-1; D ambiguous. Trimming removed 0 bases at V and 0 bases at J, with 9 bases between. The CDR3 consists of 16 residues. Germline assignment: CDR1 ENHRY and CDR2 SYGVKD. CDR3 in DNA: TGTGCCATCAGTGAGTCGAGGCCCAGCTCCTACAATGAGCAGTTCTTC. Its translation is CAISESRPSSYNEQFF.

This clone occurred a few times. The J gene is TRBJ2-5, the V gene TRBV11-2; D uncertain. The V and J ends lost 3 bases and 4 bases respectively, with 6 bases between them. This CDR3 spans 12 amino acids. Germline V gives CDR1 SGHAT, CDR2 FQNNGV. The chain's CDR3 is CASSFEAETQYF. DNA of the CDR3: TGTGCCAGCAGCTTCGAGGCAGAGACCCAGTACTTC.

This clone showed up many times. The CDR3 loop reads CASSQDRGGSIYF. In DNA, the CDR3 is TGTGCCAGCAGTCAAGACAGGGGTGGCTCCATATATTTT. The V call is TRBV27, the J call TRBJ1-3; 8 bases fit TRBD1. The CDR3 is 13 residues long. J was trimmed by 11 bases and V by 5 bases; bases with no gene match: 8. CDR1 MNHEY and CDR2 SMNVEV come from the germline V gene (reference sequence).

This chain connects TRBV7-6 to TRBJ1-6; no clear D. The CDR3 sequence is 16 residues long. V shed 5 bases and J shed 8 bases, with 19 bases lying between them. Germline assignment: CDR1 SGHVS and CDR2 FNYEAQ. This chain's CDR3 is CASSPVSTGSYSPLHF. Here the CDR3 DNA reads TGTGCCAGCAGCCCGGTTTCGACTGGATCTTATTCACCCCTCCACTTT. Looking up the rest from reference TRBV7-6 and TRBJ1-6 gives the full variable domain: GAGVSQSPRYKVTKRGQDVALRCDPISGHVSLYWYRQALGQGPEFLTYFNYEAQQDKSGLPNDRFSAERPEGSISTLTIQRTEQRDSAMYRCASSPVSTGSYSPLHFGNGTRLTVT.

This chain connects TRBV7-9 to TRBJ2-2; D perhaps matches TRBD1 (5 bases). The V end was cut by 3 bases, the J end by 5 bases, with 13 bases between. This CDR3 spans 15 amino acids. The germline CDR1 and CDR2 sequences are SEHNR and FQNEAQ (reference sequence). The DNA of the CDR3 is TGTGCCAGCAGCTTTTCAGGGTTCAGAACCGGGGAGCTGTTTTTT. Encoded protein: CASSFSGFRTGELFF.